The source of this T cell receptor beta chain is a study of blood T cell repertoires in COVID-19. Germline V gene data show CDR1 as SEHNR and CDR2 as FQNEAQ (reference sequence). The CDR3 has 15 residues. Germline trimming cut 5 bases from V and 2 bases from J; bases unmatched to any gene: 4. Libraries were prepared by immunoSEQ multiplex PCR; TCRdb keeps only in-frame clonotypes and omits some of them. The sample lists approximately 250,000 clones, around 89% occurring once. The chain couples TRBV7-9 to TRBJ1-2, with 11 bases identical to TRBD1. The sequence was obtained from a woman aged 40 to 49 with acute COVID-19. The sequencing sample was made of PBMCs or T cells enriched from blood (not recorded which). In DNA form, the CDR3 reads TGTGCCAGCAGCGAAGGACAGGGGGCCAACTATGGCTACACCTTC. Translating gives CASSEGQGANYGYTF.